This T cell receptor (beta chain) was retrieved from a study of blood T cells in healthy people across ages. Study-level points and caveats: Estimated diversity across one million T cells was deemed an underestimate. Naive T cell percentage strongly correlated with TCR beta diversity.

Trimming cost V 5 bases and J 11 bases; bases outside gene matches: 16. Germline V CDR1 and CDR2: LGHDT, YNNKEL (reference sequence). The CDR3 spans 15 residues. The amount of total RNA extracted per sample was at least 5 micrograms. Points on this clonotype: As yet, its antigen is unknown.

With a J-beta primer mix and a sample-barcoded 5' primer, a second PCR ran about 6 to 11 cycles. One entry per CDR3 protein, called by TCRdb with MiXCR from the 5' RACE reads. The sample holds around 850,000 distinct CDR3 sequences, approximately 35% seen once. Input material: blood. The rearrangement uses TRBV3-1 and TRBJ2-5; 8 bases align to TRBD2. This receptor was taken from a young man in good health. In DNA form, the CDR3 reads TGTGCCAGCAGCGAAACTAGCGGACAACACAATGAGCAGTACTTC. As protein: CASSETSGQHNEQYF.